This T cell receptor beta chain came from a study of T-cell reconstitution after alpha-beta-depleted transplantation in children (dated by TCRdb to about 2016). Describing the broader study: T-cell immune reconstitution after TCRalphabeta/CD19-depleted allogeneic hematopoietic cell transplantation in children was quantitatively tracked in the study by means of TCR repertoire profiling. Broad study findings and their caveats: Hyperexpanded clone frequencies declined over subsequent months; after one year, T-cell counts and TCRbeta diversity were mostly attributed to newly produced T cells. About two months after transplant, the apparently early recovery of alphabetaT-cell counts reportedly depended on just several hundred clones that had expanded rapidly and came from non-depleted graft cells. In some patients, the high TCRbeta diversity seen at day 60 was put down to recipient T cells and intrathymic progenitors that had survived conditioning.

What the treatment or condition label conveys for this sample: allogeneic hematopoietic cell transplantation with graft depleted of TCRalphabeta T cells and CD19 B cells. TCRalphabeta/CD19-depleted allogeneic hematopoietic cell grafts were given to the transplant recipients, all of whom were children. As regards this clonotype: Its cognate antigen has yet to be identified. The input lacks base qualities; no much larger clone sits a single base away.

Library preparation employed PCR. Sequencing was carried out with an Illumina HiSeq 2500. Molecular barcoding was employed in the preparation of TCR libraries, with unique molecular identifiers being used to normalize TCRbeta repertoire quantification. In-frame beta chains were kept once TCRdb had trimmed the public reads at Q25 with fastp and called clones with MiXCR. One record per CDR3 amino acid sequence lists the most common genes and DNA. The table for this sample lists approximately 230,000 distinct CDR3 sequences; roughly a quarter of them were counted only once. The ten largest clonotypes hold 4.5% to 5.5% of the sample. The CDR3, cysteine through phenylalanine, is 16 amino acids long. Only the CDR3 DNA is retained, 48 bases long and in frame from the first base. V is shortened by 2 bases, J by 4 bases, and the region joining them spans 15 bases. CDR1 MDHEN and CDR2 SYDVKM are derived from the germline V gene.

The source was PBMCs, mostly from graft donor cells, collected 360 days after TCRalphabeta/CD19-depleted stem cell transplant. This receptor was obtained from a female patient between 2 and 15 years old who had a stem cell transplant for congenital amegakaryocytic thrombocytopenia, so the T cells may come from the graft donor. Here the chain combines TRBV28 and TRBJ2-1; the D gene is not confidently resolved. The DNA sequence follows: TGTGCCAGCAGTTTAGGTCTGGTCAGGTTGTACAATGAGCAGTTCTTC. Its protein product is CASSLGLVRLYNEQFF.